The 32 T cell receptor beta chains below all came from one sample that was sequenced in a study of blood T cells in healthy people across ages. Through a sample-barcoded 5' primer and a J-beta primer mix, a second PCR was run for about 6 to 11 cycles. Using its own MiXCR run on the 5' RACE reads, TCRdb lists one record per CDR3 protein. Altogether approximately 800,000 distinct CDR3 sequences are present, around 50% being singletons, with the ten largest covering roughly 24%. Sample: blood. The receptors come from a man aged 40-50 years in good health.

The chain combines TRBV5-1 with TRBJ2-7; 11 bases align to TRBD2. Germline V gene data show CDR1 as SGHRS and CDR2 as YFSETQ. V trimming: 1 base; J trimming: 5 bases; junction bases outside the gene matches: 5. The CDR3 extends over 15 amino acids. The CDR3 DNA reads TGCGCCAGCAGCTTGACTAGCGGGAGTACCCACGAGCAGTACTTC. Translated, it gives CASSLTSGSTHEQYF.

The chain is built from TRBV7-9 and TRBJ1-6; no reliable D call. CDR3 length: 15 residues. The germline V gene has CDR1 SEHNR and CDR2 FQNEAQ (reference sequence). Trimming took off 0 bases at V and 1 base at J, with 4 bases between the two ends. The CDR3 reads CASSLAGSYNSPLHF. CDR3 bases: TGTGCCAGCAGCTTAGCGGGATCCTATAATTCACCCCTCCACTTT.

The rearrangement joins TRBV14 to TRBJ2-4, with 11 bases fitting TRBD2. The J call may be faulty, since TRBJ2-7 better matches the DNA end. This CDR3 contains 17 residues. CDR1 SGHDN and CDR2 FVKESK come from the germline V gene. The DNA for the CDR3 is TGTGCCAGCAGCCAAATGTACGGGACTAGCGGAGCATACGAGCAGTACTTC. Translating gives CASSQMYGTSGAYEQYF.

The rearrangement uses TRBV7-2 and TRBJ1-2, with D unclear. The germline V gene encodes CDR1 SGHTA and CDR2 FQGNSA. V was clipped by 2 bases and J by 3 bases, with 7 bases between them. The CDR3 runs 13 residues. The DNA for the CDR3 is TGTGCCAGCAGCTTATCGGGAGACTATGGCTACACCTTC. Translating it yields CASSLSGDYGYTF.

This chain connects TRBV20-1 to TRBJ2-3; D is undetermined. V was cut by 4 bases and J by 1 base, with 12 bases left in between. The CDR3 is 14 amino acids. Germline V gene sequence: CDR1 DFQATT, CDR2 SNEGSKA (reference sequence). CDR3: CSATKPGRTDTQYF. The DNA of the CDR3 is TGCAGTGCTACTAAACCGGGCCGCACAGATACGCAGTATTTT.

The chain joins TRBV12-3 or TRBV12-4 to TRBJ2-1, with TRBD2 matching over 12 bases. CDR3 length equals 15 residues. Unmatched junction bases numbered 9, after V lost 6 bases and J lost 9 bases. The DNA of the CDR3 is TGTGCCAGCAGGGTACTAGCGGGAGGTACTACTGAGCAGTTCTTC. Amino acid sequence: CASRVLAGGTTEQFF.

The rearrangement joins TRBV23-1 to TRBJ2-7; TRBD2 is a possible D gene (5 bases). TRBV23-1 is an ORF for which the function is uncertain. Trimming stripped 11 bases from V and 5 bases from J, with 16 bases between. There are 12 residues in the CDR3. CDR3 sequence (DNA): TGCGCCCTAGCTGTGCCGTTGAACGAGCAGTACTTC. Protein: CALAVPLNEQYF.

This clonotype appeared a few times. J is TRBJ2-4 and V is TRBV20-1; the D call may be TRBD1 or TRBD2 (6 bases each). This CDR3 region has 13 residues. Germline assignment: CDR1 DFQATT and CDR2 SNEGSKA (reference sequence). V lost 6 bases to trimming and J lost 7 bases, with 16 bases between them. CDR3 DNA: TGCAGTGCACCGGTCCAGGGGAGGAACATTCAGTACTTC. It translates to CSAPVQGRNIQYF.

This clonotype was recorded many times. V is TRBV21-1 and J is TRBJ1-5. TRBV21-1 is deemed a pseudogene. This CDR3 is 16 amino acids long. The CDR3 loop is CASSKASMHGFQPQHF. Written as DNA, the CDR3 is TGTGCCAGCAGCAAGGCCTCAATGCATGGGTTTCAGCCCCAGCATTTT.

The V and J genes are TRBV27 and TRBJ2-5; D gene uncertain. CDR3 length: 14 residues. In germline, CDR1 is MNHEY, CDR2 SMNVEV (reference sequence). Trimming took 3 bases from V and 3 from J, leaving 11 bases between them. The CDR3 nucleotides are TGTGCCAGCAGTTTTGGACCAGAGAAAGAGACCCAGTACTTC. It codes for CASSFGPEKETQYF.

The CDR3 sequence is CASSQVQHGSSYNEQYF. The CDR3 coding sequence is TGTGCCAGCAGCCAAGTCCAGCACGGAAGCTCCTACAATGAGCAGTACTTC. V gene TRBV4-2 combines with J gene TRBJ2-1; no clear D. Judging by the DNA end, TRBJ2-7 fits better; the J call may be wrong. There are 17 residues in the CDR3. The V gene's germline CDR1 is LGHNA and CDR2 YNFKEQ.

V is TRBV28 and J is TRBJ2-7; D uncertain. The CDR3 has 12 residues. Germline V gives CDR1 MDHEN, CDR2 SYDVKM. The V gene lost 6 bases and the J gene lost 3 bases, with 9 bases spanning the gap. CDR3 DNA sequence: TGTGCCAGCAGAGACCCGAGCTACGAGCAGTACTTC. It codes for CASRDPSYEQYF.

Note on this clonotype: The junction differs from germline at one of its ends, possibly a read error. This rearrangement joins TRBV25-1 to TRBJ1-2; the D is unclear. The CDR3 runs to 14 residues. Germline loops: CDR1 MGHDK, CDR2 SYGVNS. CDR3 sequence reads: CAGSDPTGIYGYTF. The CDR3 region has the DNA TGTGCCGGCAGTGACCCCACGGGAATCTATGGCTACACCTTC.

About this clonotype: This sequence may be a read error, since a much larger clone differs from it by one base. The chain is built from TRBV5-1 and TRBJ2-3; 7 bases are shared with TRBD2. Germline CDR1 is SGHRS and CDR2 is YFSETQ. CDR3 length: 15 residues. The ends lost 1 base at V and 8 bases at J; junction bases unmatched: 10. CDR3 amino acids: CASSLTGGGEATQYF. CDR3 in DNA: TGCGCCAGCAGCTTGACTGGCGGGGGTGAAGCTACGCAGTATTTT.

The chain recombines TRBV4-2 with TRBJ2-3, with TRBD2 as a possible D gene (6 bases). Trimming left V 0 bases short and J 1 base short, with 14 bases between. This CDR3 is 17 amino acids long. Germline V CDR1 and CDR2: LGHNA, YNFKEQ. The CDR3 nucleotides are TGTGCCAGCAGCCAAGAATTACGCGGGGCTCGCACAGATACGCAGTATTTT. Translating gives CASSQELRGARTDTQYF.

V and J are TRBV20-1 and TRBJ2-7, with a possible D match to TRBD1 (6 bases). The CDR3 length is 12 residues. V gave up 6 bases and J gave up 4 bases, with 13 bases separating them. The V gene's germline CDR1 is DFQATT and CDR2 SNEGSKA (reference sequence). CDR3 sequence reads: CSAKVTGYEQYF. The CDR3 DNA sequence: TGCAGTGCCAAAGTTACAGGGTACGAGCAGTACTTC.

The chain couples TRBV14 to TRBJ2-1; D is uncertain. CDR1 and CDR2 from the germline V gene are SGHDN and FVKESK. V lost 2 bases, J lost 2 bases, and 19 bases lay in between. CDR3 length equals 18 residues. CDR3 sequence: CASSQISSRLGPYNEQFF. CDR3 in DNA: TGTGCCAGCAGCCAAATTTCTTCTAGGCTGGGCCCCTACAATGAGCAGTTCTTC.

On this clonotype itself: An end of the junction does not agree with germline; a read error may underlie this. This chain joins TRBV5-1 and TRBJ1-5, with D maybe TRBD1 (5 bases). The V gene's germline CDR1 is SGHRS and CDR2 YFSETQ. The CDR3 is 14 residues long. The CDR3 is CASTLSPQDQPQHF. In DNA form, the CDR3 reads TGCGCCAGCACCTTGTCCCCACAGGATCAGCCCCAGCATTTT.

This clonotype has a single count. This CDR3 reads CASSDGQSTQYF. In DNA form, the CDR3 reads TGTGCCAGCAGTGACGGCCAGTCGACCCAGTACTTC. This rearrangement joins TRBV25-1 to TRBJ2-7; D gene uncertain. The tail of the sequence fits TRBJ2-5 better, so the J call may be wrong. Germline V gives CDR1 MGHDK, CDR2 SYGVNS. CDR3 length equals 12 residues.

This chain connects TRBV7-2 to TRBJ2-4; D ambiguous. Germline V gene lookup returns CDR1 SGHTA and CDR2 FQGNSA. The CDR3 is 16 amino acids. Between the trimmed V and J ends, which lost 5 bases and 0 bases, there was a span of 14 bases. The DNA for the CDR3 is TGTGCCAGCAGCCCCGGACCAAACCTAGCCAAAAACATTCAGTACTTC. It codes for CASSPGPNLAKNIQYF.

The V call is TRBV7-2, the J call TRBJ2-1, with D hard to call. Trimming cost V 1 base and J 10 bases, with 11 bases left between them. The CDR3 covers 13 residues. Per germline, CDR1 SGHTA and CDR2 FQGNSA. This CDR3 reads CASSLVASREQFF. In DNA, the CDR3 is TGTGCCAGCAGCTTAGTGGCATCTCGCGAGCAGTTCTTC.

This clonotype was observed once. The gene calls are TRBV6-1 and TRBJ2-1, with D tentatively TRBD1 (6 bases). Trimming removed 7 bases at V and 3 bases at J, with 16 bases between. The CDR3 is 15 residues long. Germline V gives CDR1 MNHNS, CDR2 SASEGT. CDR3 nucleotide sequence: TGTGCCAGCACTCTTACAGGGCCTCTCTACAATGAGCAGTTCTTC. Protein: CASTLTGPLYNEQFF.

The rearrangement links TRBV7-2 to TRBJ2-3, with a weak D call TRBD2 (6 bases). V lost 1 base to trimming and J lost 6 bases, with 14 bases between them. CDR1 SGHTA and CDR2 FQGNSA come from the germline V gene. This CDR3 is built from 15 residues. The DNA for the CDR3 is TGTGCCAGCAGCTTAGGGCGGGGAGTGATGGATACGCAGTATTTT. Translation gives CASSLGRGVMDTQYF.

The CDR3 region has the DNA TGTGCCAGCAGTTTAAACGATCTCTCCTACGACACAGATACGCAGTATTTT. Translating gives CASSLNDLSYDTDTQYF. The chain carries TRBV12-3 or TRBV12-4 and TRBJ2-3, with D unclear. The V end lost 2 bases, the J end lost 2 bases, and 17 bases lay between the germline ends. CDR3 length: 17 residues.

CDR3 coding DNA: TGTGCCAGCAGTGACAGGGGATTCTACGAGCAGTACTTC. Translating it yields CASSDRGFYEQYF. The chain is built from TRBV6-1 and TRBJ2-7; a possible D gene is TRBD1 (6 bases). Germline V gene lookup returns CDR1 MNHNS and CDR2 SASEGT. V lost 3 bases, J lost 3 bases, and 9 bases lay in between. CDR3 size: 13 residues.

Written as DNA, the CDR3 is TGCGCCAGCAGCCAAGGAAGGGACTCTAGAGTTTTTATCTCCTACAATGAGCAGTTCTTC. Encoded protein: CASSQGRDSRVFISYNEQFF. V and J are TRBV4-1 and TRBJ2-1; weak D call: TRBD2 (6 bases). The length of the CDR3 is 20 residues. Germline values: CDR1 MGHRA, CDR2 YSYEKL. V was shortened by 1 base and J by 0 bases, with 22 bases between the two germline ends.

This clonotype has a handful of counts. The chain's CDR3 is CASSWGSNEQFF. In DNA form, the CDR3 reads TGCGCCAGCAGCTGGGGTAGTAATGAGCAGTTCTTC. The V gene is TRBV5-1, the J gene TRBJ2-1; D unresolved. V lost 3 bases to trimming and J lost 7 bases, with 8 bases between them. Germline V gives CDR1 SGHRS, CDR2 YFSETQ. This CDR3 is built from 12 residues.

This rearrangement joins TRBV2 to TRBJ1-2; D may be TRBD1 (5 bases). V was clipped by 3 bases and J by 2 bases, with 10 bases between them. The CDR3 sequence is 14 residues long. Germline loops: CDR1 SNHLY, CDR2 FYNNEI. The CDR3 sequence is CASSDSRANYGYTF. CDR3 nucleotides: TGTGCCAGCAGTGACTCCAGGGCGAACTATGGCTACACCTTC.

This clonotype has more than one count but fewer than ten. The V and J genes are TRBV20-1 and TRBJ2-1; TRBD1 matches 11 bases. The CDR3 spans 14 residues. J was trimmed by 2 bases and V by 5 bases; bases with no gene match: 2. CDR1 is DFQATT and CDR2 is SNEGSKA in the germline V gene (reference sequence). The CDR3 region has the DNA TGCAGTGCTGCGGGACAGGGGGCCTACAATGAGCAGTTCTTC. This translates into CSAAGQGAYNEQFF.

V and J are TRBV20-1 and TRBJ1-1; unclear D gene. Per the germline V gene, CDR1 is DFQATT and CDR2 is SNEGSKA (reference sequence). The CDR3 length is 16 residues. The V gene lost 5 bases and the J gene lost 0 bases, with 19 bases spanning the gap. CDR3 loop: CSAQYGGVSMNTEAFF. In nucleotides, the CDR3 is TGCAGTGCTCAATACGGAGGAGTTTCCATGAACACTGAAGCTTTCTTT.

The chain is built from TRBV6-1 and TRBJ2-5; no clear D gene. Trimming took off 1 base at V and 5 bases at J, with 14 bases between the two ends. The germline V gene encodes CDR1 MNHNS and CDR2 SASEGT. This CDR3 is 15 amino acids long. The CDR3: CASSEVDLPEETQYF. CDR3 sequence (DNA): TGTGCCAGCAGTGAAGTTGATCTCCCCGAGGAGACCCAGTACTTC.

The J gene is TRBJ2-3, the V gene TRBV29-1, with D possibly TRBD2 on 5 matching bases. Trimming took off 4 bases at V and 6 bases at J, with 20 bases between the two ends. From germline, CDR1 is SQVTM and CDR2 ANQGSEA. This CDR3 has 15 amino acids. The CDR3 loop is CSVVAVVDFRDTQYF. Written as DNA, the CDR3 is TGCAGCGTTGTGGCTGTGGTGGACTTCAGGGATACGCAGTATTTT.